This T cell receptor (beta chain) stems from a study of blood T cell repertoires in COVID-19. Study as a whole: COVID-19 samples collected from the United States, Italy and Spain covered acute and convalescent phases. PBMCs, B-cell-depleted T cells, or T cells provided the cDNA or gDNA that made up the material.

The V end was cut by 5 bases, the J end by 8 bases, with 10 bases between. CDR3 length equals 12 residues. The germline gives CDR1 MNHEY, CDR2 SVGEGT. The authors' processing: How many nucleated cells were present was estimated from reference gene primer amplification. Using immunoSEQ multiplex PCR, the repertoire was profiled, and TCRdb retains in-frame clones only, with some absent. From that table come the V and J calls and clone size; the DNA was used to work out D and trimming. This sample yields about 250,000 clones, of which 70% to 90% are seen a single time; over 1.2% belongs to the top ten. Input material: peripheral blood. The source is a man aged 80 or over with acute or convalescent COVID-19. The chain employs TRBV6-2 or TRBV6-3 and TRBJ2-1; perhaps TRBD1 as D (6 bases). The CDR3: CASSPQGYEQFF. As DNA, the CDR3 is TGTGCCAGCAGTCCACAGGGCTATGAGCAGTTCTTC.